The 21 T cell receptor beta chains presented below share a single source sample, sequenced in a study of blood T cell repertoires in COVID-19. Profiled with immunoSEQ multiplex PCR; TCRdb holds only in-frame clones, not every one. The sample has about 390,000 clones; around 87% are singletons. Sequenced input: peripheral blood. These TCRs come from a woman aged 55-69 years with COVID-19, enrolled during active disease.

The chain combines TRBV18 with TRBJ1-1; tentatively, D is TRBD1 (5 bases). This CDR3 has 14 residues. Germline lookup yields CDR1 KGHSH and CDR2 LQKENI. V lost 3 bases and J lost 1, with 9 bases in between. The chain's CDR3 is CASSPTTANTEAFF. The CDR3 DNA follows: TGTGCCAGCTCACCGACGACAGCGAACACTGAAGCTTTCTTT.

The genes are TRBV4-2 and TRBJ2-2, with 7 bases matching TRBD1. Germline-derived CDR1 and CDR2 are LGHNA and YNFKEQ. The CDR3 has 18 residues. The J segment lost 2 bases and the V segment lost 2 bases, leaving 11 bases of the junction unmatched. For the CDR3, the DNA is TGTGCCAGCAGCCAAACACAGGGGTCCCAGCCAAACACCGGGGAGCTGTTTTTT. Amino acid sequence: CASSQTQGSQPNTGELFF.

Written as DNA, the CDR3 is TGTGCCAGCAGTCCGAACACCTACGAGCAGTACTTC. This translates into CASSPNTYEQYF. This chain links TRBV27 with TRBJ2-7; D is undetermined. CDR1 and CDR2 (germline): MNHEY, SMNVEV (reference sequence). CDR3 size: 12 residues. With 5 bases removed from V and 2 bases from J, the gap between germline ends came to 7 bases.

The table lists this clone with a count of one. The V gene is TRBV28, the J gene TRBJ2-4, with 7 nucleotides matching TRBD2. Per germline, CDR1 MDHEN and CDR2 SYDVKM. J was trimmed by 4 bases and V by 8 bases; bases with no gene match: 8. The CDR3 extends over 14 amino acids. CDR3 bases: TGTGCCAGCTCTGAGTGGGGGGGGAAAAACATTCAGTACTTC. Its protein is CASSEWGGKNIQYF.

The CDR3 DNA is TGTGCCAGCAGCCAAGGTACTAGCGGGGGGCCCTTACAAGAGACCCAGTACTTC. Translated, it gives CASSQGTSGGPLQETQYF. The chain employs TRBV3-1 (or the pseudogene TRBV3-2) and TRBJ2-5; 12 bases are shared with TRBD2. Germline V gives CDR1 LGHDT, CDR2 YNNKEL (reference sequence). Trimming at V came to 1 base and at J to 2 bases, leaving 8 bases not matched to a gene. The CDR3 extends over 18 amino acids.

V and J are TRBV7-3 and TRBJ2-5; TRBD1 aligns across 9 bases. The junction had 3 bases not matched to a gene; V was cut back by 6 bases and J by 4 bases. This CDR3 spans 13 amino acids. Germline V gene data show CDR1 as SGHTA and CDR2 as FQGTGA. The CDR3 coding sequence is TGTGCCAGCAGTTCGGACAGGGGAGAGACCCAGTACTTC. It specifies CASSSDRGETQYF. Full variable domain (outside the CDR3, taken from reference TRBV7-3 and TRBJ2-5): GAGVSQTPSNKVTEKGKYVELRCDPISGHTALYWYRQSLGQGPEFLIYFQGTGAADDSGLPNDRFFAVRPEGSVSTLKIQRTERGDSAVYLCASSSDRGETQYFGPGTRLLVL.

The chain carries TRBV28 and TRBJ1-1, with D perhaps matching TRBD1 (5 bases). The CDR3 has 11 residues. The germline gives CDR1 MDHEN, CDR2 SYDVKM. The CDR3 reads CGSRVNTEAFF. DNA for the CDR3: TGTGGATCCAGGGTGAACACTGAAGCTTTCTTT.

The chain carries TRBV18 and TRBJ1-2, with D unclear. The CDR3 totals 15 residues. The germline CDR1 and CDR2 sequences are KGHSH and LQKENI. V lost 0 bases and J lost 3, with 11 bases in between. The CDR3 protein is CASSPPLRSHYGYTF. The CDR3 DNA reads TGTGCCAGCTCACCACCACTGCGGTCTCACTATGGCTACACCTTC.

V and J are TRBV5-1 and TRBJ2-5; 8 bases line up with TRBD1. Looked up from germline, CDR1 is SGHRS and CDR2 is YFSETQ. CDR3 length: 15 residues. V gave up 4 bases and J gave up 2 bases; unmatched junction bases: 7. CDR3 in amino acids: CASSKGTGRQETQYF. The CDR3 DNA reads TGCGCCAGCAGCAAGGGGACAGGCCGACAAGAGACCCAGTACTTC.

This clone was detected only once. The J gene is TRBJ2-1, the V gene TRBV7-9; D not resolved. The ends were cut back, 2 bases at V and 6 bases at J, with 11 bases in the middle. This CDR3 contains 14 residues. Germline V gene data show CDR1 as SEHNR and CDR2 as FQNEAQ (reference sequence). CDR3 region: CASSLSAIVNEQFF. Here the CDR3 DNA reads TGTGCCAGCAGCTTAAGTGCGATTGTCAATGAGCAGTTCTTC. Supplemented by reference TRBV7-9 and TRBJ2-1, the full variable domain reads DTGVSQNPRHKITKRGQNVTFRCDPISEHNRLYWYRQTLGQGPEFLTYFQNEAQLEKSRLLSDRFSAERPKGSFSTLEIQRTEQGDSAMYLCASSLSAIVNEQFFGPGTRLTVL.

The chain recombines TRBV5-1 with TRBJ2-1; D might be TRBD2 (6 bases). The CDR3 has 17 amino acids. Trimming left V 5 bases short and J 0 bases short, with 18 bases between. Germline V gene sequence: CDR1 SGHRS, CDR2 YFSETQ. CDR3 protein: CASRRGSEGSSYNEQFF. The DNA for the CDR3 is TGCGCCAGCAGGAGGGGCTCGGAGGGGAGCTCCTACAATGAGCAGTTCTTC. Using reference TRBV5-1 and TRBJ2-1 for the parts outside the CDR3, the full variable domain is KAGVTQTPRYLIKTRGQQVTLSCSPISGHRSVSWYQQTPGQGLQFLFEYFSETQRNKGNFPGRFSGRQFSNSRSEMNVSTLELGDSALYLCASRRGSEGSSYNEQFFGPGTRLTVL.

In nucleotides, the CDR3 is TGTGCCAGCAGTGGGGGACAGATCTATGGCTACACCTTC. Translating gives CASSGGQIYGYTF. This rearrangement joins TRBV28 to TRBJ1-2, with 7 bases that match TRBD1. The CDR3 spans 13 residues. CDR1 and CDR2 from the germline V gene are MDHEN and SYDVKM. With V trimmed by 5 bases and J by 4 bases, 4 bases remained unmatched.

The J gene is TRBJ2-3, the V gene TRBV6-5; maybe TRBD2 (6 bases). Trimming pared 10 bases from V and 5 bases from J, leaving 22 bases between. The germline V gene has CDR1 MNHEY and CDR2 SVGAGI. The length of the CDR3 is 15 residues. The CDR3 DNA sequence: TGTGCCACTAACTCCCGGAAGTTAGCGGTAGATACGCAGTATTTT. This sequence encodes CATNSRKLAVDTQYF.

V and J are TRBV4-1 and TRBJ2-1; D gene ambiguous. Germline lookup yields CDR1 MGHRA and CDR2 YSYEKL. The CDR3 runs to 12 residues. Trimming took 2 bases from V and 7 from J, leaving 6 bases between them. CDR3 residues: CASSQNMNEQFF. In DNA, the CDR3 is TGCGCCAGCAGCCAAAACATGAATGAGCAGTTCTTC.

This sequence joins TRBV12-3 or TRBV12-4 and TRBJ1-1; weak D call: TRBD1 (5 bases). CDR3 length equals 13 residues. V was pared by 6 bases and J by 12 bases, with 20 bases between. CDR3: CASSSRGHARSFF. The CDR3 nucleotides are TGTGCCAGCAGCTCTAGGGGCCATGCCCGCTCTTTCTTT.

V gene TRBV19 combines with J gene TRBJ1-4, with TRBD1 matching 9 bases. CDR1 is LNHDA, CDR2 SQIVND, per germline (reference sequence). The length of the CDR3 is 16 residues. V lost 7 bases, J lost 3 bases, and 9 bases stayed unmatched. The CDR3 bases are TGTGCCAGTAAATGGGGACAGGGCACGGCTAATGAAAAACTGTTTTTT. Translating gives CASKWGQGTANEKLFF.

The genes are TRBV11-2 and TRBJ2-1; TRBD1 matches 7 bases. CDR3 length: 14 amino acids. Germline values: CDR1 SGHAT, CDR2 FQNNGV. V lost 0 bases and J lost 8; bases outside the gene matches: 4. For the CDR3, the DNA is TGTGCCAGCAGCTTAGAACAGGGGTTCTATGAGCAGTTCTTC. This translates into CASSLEQGFYEQFF.

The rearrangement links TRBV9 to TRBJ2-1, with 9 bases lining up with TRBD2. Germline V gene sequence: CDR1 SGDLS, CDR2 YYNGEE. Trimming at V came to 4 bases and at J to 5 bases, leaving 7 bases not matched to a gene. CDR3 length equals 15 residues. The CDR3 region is CASSSRGGANNEQFF. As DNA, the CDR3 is TGTGCCAGCAGCTCACGCGGGGGGGCGAACAATGAGCAGTTCTTC.

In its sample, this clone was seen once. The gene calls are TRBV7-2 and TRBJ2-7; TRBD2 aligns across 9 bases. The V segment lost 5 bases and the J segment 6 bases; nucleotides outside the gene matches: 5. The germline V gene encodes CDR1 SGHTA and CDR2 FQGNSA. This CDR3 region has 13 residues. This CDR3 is CASSPGLAGEQYF. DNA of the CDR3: TGTGCCAGCAGCCCGGGACTAGCTGGCGAGCAGTACTTC. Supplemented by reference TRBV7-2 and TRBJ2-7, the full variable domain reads GAGVSQSPSNKVTEKGKDVELRCDPISGHTALYWYRQSLGQGLEFLIYFQGNSAPDKSGLPSDRFSAERTGGSVSTLTIQRTQQEDSAVYLCASSPGLAGEQYFGPGTRLTVT.

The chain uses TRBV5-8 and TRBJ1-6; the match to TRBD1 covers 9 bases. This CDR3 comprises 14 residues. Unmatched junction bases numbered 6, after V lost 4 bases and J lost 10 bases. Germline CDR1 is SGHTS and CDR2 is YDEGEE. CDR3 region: CASSRDRAWSPLHF. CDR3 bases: TGTGCCAGCAGCAGGGACAGGGCTTGGTCACCCCTCCACTTT.

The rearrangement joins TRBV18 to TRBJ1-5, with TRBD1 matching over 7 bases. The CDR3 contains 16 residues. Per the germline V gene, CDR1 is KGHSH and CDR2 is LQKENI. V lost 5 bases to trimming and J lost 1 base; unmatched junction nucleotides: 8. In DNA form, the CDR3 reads TGTGCCAGCTCAATTACAGGGGTGCGGAGCAATCAGCCCCAGCATTTT. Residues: CASSITGVRSNQPQHF.